The entry below describes one T cell receptor (beta chain). This clonotype registers as medium-sized (0.01 to 0.1%) within its sample. Its recognized antigen is unknown. Within one base of it there is no much larger clone, and no base qualities were kept. This entry comes from a study of vaccination and CD4 T cells after COVID-19 (dated by TCRdb to between 2020 and 2023). Regarding the research as a whole: The convalescent cohort comprised six males and four females, including two Hispanic individuals, seven Caucasians, two Asians and one multiracial person. Participants got two doses of the Pfizer-BioNTech BNT162b2 vaccine (n=8) or two doses of the Moderna mRNA-1273 vaccine (n=2). Post-COVID blood samples from convalescent patients were collected a median of around 110 days after diagnosis, with a range of roughly 35 to 180 days. Post-vaccine blood samples were obtained a median of approximately 74 days after the second vaccine dose, with a range of roughly 13 to 250 days. Culture stimuli were overlapping spike peptide pools from SARS-CoV-2 and from the common cold coronaviruses HCoV-NL63, HCoV-OC43 and HCoV-229E. In control cultures, a CEFX viral epitope pool was used as positive control, an HIV-1 Nef peptide pool was used as negative control, or no peptide was added. In around ten COVID-19 convalescent patients and a handful of infection-naive healthy vaccine recipients, the spike-specific CD4+ TCR repertoire before mRNA vaccination was compared with the repertoire after mRNA vaccination.

Receptor libraries were prepared by PCR. DNA from cultured CD4+ T cells underwent TCR sequencing with the Oncomine TCR Beta short-read assay at the Johns Hopkins FTIC core. Genomic DNA was extracted from the cultured CD4+ T cells with the QIAamp micro DNA kit. The Oncomine TCR Beta libraries from cultured CD4+ T cells were pooled using unique dual indexes and then sequenced on an Illumina iSeq 100. As for how the authors treated the data: Non-productive sequences were removed, and CDR3s that did not start with C, did not end with F or W, or were shorter than 7 amino acids were discarded. The MANAFEST web application was used to identify antigen-specific clonotypes by comparing peptide-stimulated wells against reference wells and other culture wells. Positive clones required FDR below 0.05, an odds ratio above 5, and productive frequency above 0.1% in at least two of three replicate wells. Cross-reactive clonotypes were defined as significantly expanded in both SARS-CoV-2 spike wells and at least one common cold coronavirus spike condition. Using R version 3.6.1, CDR3 homology was evaluated through Levenshtein distances (stringdist) along with unrooted phylogenetic trees (ape). TCRdb handled the public reads itself, with Q25 trimming in fastp and clone calling in MiXCR, and kept productive beta chains. Duplicate CDR3 protein sequences are folded into a single record with the most common DNA and genes. The V and J calls follow TCRdb's processing rather than the paper's. This sample is represented by approximately 11,000 distinct CDR3 sequences; roughly 21% of them were singletons. About 13% of the sample belongs to the ten largest clones.

The sample's treatment or condition label is to be understood as: roughly 10-day PBMC culture with coronavirus spike peptide pools or control peptides (ViraFEST assay). To expand antigen-specific T cells with peptide pools and then pick out the expanded clonotypes through TCR sequencing, the study relied on the ViraFEST assay. Negative nucleocapsid antibody tests taken both before and after vaccination confirmed that the healthy vaccine recipients had no prior SARS-CoV-2 infection. Around 2 million PBMCs per well were cultured in IMDM with roughly 5.2% human AB serum and 8 to 10 IU/ml IL-2, plus 10 ug/ml peptide pools. Half of the culture medium was replaced with fresh IL-2-containing medium on days 3 and 7. CD4+ T cells were isolated after roughly 10 days of culture through negative selection using the EasySep CD4+ T cell isolation kit. Ficoll-Paque Plus gradient centrifugation was used to isolate PBMCs from whole blood, and the isolated PBMCs were then either used fresh or cryopreserved at -140C. Culture conditions were generally each tested in triplicate wells.

The paper as a whole reports these results and caveats: The median number of SARS-CoV-2-reactive clonotypes rose from under 25 after infection to approximately 41 after vaccination, but the change was not significant. The study included relatively few convalescent patients and did not analyze early timepoints after natural infection. Among the post-vaccine SARS-CoV-2-reactive clones in convalescent patients, a median about 87% showed up only after vaccination, which suggests vaccine-specific priming. Nearly all vaccine-specific clones in convalescent patients (304 of 307) were mono-reactive for SARS-CoV-2 spike rather than cross-reactive with common cold coronaviruses.

From a lookup of the germline V gene (reference sequence), CDR1 and CDR2 are GTSNPN and SVGIG. V loses 4 bases at its end and J loses 3 bases; junction bases beyond the gene matches: 11. The CDR3 measures 16 amino acids from cysteine to phenylalanine. Just the 48-base CDR3 DNA is kept, in frame starting at base 1. The clonotype was recovered from a human donor who received a COVID-19 vaccine. The rearranged segments are TRBV30 and TRBJ2-3; TRBD1 fits 9 bases in the junction. This material consisted of CD4+ T cells from blood, cultured in vitro, taken before SARS-CoV-2 vaccination. In nucleotides, the sequence is TGTGCCTGGACCCTCCCTCCAGGACAGGGGACAGATACGCAGTATTTT. This yields the protein CAWTLPPGQGTDTQYF.